Listed below are T cell receptor beta chains from one sample, sequenced in a study of CD8 T cells in Susac syndrome. TCRdb processed the immunoSEQ multiplex PCR reads anew with MiXCR; each CDR3 protein has one entry. The data contain around 160,000 distinct CDR3 sequences, about 93% of them singletons. Sequenced material: CD4+ T cells from PBMCs. The receptor source for this set is a human donor in good health. Both conserved end residues are part of each CDR3. The D gene is left open where the match is weak. The size field is filled for only some rows; it gives once, few, many or a size class.

DNA,CDR3,D,V,J,size
TGCGCCAGCAGCTTGATTGGGAGCGAGGAAAAACTGTTTTTT,CASSLIGSEEKLFF,-,TRBV5-1,TRBJ1-4,-
TGTGCCAGCAAGCTAGCTGTCAACGGGGAGCTGTTTTTT,CASKLAVNGELFF,-,TRBV7-3,TRBJ2-2,-
TGTGCCAGCAGCTTAGCCTGGGCGGACACTGAAGCTTTCTTT,CASSLAWADTEAFF,-,TRBV7-9,TRBJ1-1,-
TGTGCCAGCAGCGCACAGGGCTCTGGAAACACCATATATTTT,CASSAQGSGNTIYF,-,TRBV7-3,TRBJ1-3,-
TGTGCCAGTAAAGGGTATGACTATGGCTACACCTTC,CASKGYDYGYTF,-,TRBV19,TRBJ1-2,-
TGTGCCAGCAGCATTAGCGGGGCGTACCAAGAGACCCAGTACTTC,CASSISGAYQETQYF,TRBD2,TRBV5-6,TRBJ2-5,-
TGCGCCAGCAGCTTGGGGTCAGGGCGAGAGACCCAGTACTTC,CASSLGSGRETQYF,-,TRBV5-1,TRBJ2-5,-
TGTGCCAGCAGCTACAGGGAATGGGACGAGCAGTACTTC,CASSYREWDEQYF,-,TRBV7-9,TRBJ2-7,-
TGCAGTGCTAGAGTAAAATACGAGCAGTACTTC,CSARVKYEQYF,-,TRBV20-1,TRBJ2-7,-
TGCAGCCCTTGGGGGGCAGGGGGCGATGAAAAACTGTTTTTT,CSPWGAGGDEKLFF,TRBD1,TRBV20-1,TRBJ1-4,-
TGCAGTGCTGCTGACAGGTCCTACGAGCAGTACTTC,CSAADRSYEQYF,-,TRBV20-1,TRBJ2-7,once
TGTGCCAGCAGCCGGAGCCCTAACTATCACGAGACCCAGTACTTC,CASSRSPNYHETQYF,-,TRBV7-3,TRBJ2-5,once
TGTGCCAGCAGCGTATTAGACGGGGGGCAAGAGACCCAGTACTTC,CASSVLDGGQETQYF,TRBD2,TRBV9,TRBJ2-5,-
TGTGCCAGCAGTTCAGGGGGCTGGGATGGCTACACCTTC,CASSSGGWDGYTF,TRBD1,TRBV27,TRBJ1-2,-
TGTGCCAGCAGCCAAGAACCCGACTATGGCTACACCTTC,CASSQEPDYGYTF,-,TRBV3-1,TRBJ1-2,-
TGTGCCAGCATGACTAGCGGGCGGTATGAGCAGTTCTTC,CASMTSGRYEQFF,TRBD2,TRBV2,TRBJ2-1,-
TGCAGTGCAGCCCTTGTAGCGGGGGGGCCTCTCACAGATACGCAGTATTTT,CSAALVAGGPLTDTQYF,TRBD2,TRBV20-1,TRBJ2-3,-
TGCAGCGTTGTAGTCACTGAAGCTTTCTTT,CSVVVTEAFF,-,TRBV29-1,TRBJ1-1,-
TGTGCCTGGAGTGGGACGGTAGGGGGAGAGACCCAGTACTTC,CAWSGTVGGETQYF,-,TRBV30,TRBJ2-5,-
TGTGCCAGCAGCTTCGTAGCCGGGGAGACCCAGTACTTC,CASSFVAGETQYF,-,TRBV7-8,TRBJ2-5,-
TGTGCCAGCAGTGGGGGACGGGGGGCTGAAGCTTTCTTT,CASSGGRGAEAFF,-,TRBV6-1,TRBJ1-1,-
TGCGCCAGCACCCCCCTTGCCAGTACCTACGAGCAGTACTTC,CASTPLASTYEQYF,-,TRBV5-1,TRBJ2-7,-
TGTGCCAGCAGCCAAGAAGGCAGGGCCTACGAGCAGTACTTC,CASSQEGRAYEQYF,-,TRBV3-1,TRBJ2-7,few
TGTGCCTGGGGCAAGGGGGAGAACACTGAAGCTTTCTTT,CAWGKGENTEAFF,-,TRBV30,TRBJ1-1,-
TGCAGTGCTAGACCAGCGGGGGGTACCTACGAGCAGTACTTC,CSARPAGGTYEQYF,TRBD2,TRBV20-1,TRBJ2-7,-
TGCAGCGCCGCCGGGGACGGCTCCTACGAGCAGTACTTC,CSAAGDGSYEQYF,-,TRBV20-1,TRBJ2-7,-
TGTGCCAGCAGCTCCCCAAACAGGGTGTACGAGCAGTACTTC,CASSSPNRVYEQYF,-,TRBV7-2,TRBJ2-7,-